This is a list of T cell receptor beta chains from one sample in a study of preoperative IRX-2 immunotherapy in early breast cancer. Profiled with immunoSEQ multiplex PCR; TCRdb holds only in-frame clones, not every one. The table has a few thousand clones, 76% seen once. The sequencing used tumor tissue, collected after IRX-2 immunotherapy. Every receptor here comes from a human donor with breast cancer. Each CDR3 is given with its conserved first and last residue. D genes are given only for firm matches. Expanded clones are given a class, and other clones once, few, many or no size at all.

v_gene	len	j_gene	abundance	d_gene	CDR3aa	CDR3nt
TRBV30	12	TRBJ1-3	-	-	CAWSVTGNTIYF	TGTGCCTGGAGCGTCACCGGAAACACCATATATTTT
TRBV14	13	TRBJ1-6	few	-	CASSHGGHSPLHF	TGTGCCAGCAGCCATGGAGGACATTCACCCCTCCACTTT
TRBV6-8	13	TRBJ2-3	once	-	CASSPSWADTQYF	TGTGCCAGCAGTCCCTCATGGGCAGATACGCAGTATTTT
TRBV6-7	15	TRBJ2-1	-	-	CASSAERFSYNEQFF	TGTGCCAGCAGTGCCGAGCGTTTCTCCTACAATGAGCAGTTCTTC
TRBV11-3	15	TRBJ1-5	few	-	CASSRDGSSNQPQHF	TGTGCCAGCAGCCGGGACGGATCTAGCAATCAGCCCCAGCATTTT
TRBV4-2	13	TRBJ2-7	-	-	CASSFRGTYEQYF	TGTGCCAGCAGCTTTAGAGGGACCTACGAGCAGTACTTC
TRBV27	14	TRBJ1-2	-	TRBD1	CASSEQGGNYGYTF	TGTGCCAGCAGTGAACAGGGGGGTAACTATGGCTACACCTTC
TRBV5-1	17	TRBJ2-3	-	TRBD2	CASSFPTSGTRTDTQYF	TGCGCCAGCAGCTTCCCGACTAGCGGGACCAGGACAGATACGCAGTATTTT
TRBV11-3	15	TRBJ1-5	-	TRBD1	CASSPRDSKNQPQHF	TGTGCCAGCAGCCCCCGGGACAGCAAGAATCAGCCCCAGCATTTT
TRBV15	14	TRBJ2-7	-	-	CASSPLRVAYEQYF	TGTGCCAGCAGCCCGTTGAGGGTGGCCTACGAGCAGTACTTC
TRBV6-8	14	TRBJ2-1	-	TRBD2	CASSTGLAYNEQFF	TGTGCCAGCAGTACGGGACTAGCCTACAATGAGCAGTTCTTC
TRBV19	15	TRBJ1-1	once	-	CASSDPGGVNTEAFF	TGTGCCAGTAGTGACCCCGGGGGGGTGAACACTGAAGCTTTCTTT
TRBV11-3	14	TRBJ2-5	-	-	CASSLVGREETQYF	TGTGCCAGCAGCTTGGTGGGCAGGGAAGAGACCCAGTACTTC
TRBV11-3	16	TRBJ2-2	few	TRBD1	CASSFSGTGVTGELFF	TGTGCCAGCAGCTTTTCCGGGACAGGGGTTACCGGGGAGCTGTTTTTT
TRBV6-8	14	TRBJ2-3	hyperexpanded	TRBD1	CASSPAPDRGAQYF	TGTGCCAGCAGTCCCGCTCCGGACAGGGGGGCGCAGTATTTT
TRBV28	15	TRBJ1-2	-	TRBD1	CASRPLTGPAFGYTF	TGTGCCAGCAGGCCACTGACAGGGCCAGCCTTTGGCTACACCTTC
TRBV19	17	TRBJ2-7	-	TRBD1	CASRRNGDRVGSYEQYF	TGTGCCAGTAGGCGAAATGGGGACAGGGTGGGCTCCTACGAGCAGTACTTC
TRBV15	16	TRBJ2-1	-	-	CATSRDGAGHSNEQFF	TGTGCCACCAGCAGAGATGGAGCGGGACACAGTAATGAGCAGTTCTTC
TRBV14	15	TRBJ2-5	-	TRBD2	CASSLTSGGRETQYF	TGTGCCAGCAGTCTGACTAGCGGGGGTAGGGAGACCCAGTACTTC
TRBV18	14	TRBJ2-2	-	-	CASHPVPYPGELFF	TGTGCCAGCCATCCGGTCCCGTACCCCGGGGAGCTGTTTTTT
TRBV19	15	TRBJ2-6	-	-	CASSMKGLGANVLTF	TGTGCCAGTAGTATGAAGGGGCTTGGGGCCAACGTCCTGACTTTC
TRBV23-1	13	TRBJ1-1	-	-	CASSRDVNTEAFF	TGCGCCAGCAGCCGTGACGTGAACACTGAAGCTTTCTTT
TRBV28	13	TRBJ2-7	-	-	CASTLDSSYEQYF	TGTGCCAGCACTCTAGACAGTTCCTACGAGCAGTACTTC
TRBV6-8	13	TRBJ1-5	-	-	CASRETGNQPQHF	TGTGCCAGCAGGGAGACAGGAAATCAGCCCCAGCATTTT
TRBV11-3	17	TRBJ2-7	-	TRBD2	CASSLGSGLAASYEQYF	TGTGCCAGCAGCTTAGGGTCTGGCCTAGCGGCCTCCTACGAGCAGTACTTC
TRBV19	12	TRBJ1-1	-	-	CASSFVTGGAFF	TGTGCCAGTAGTTTCGTGACAGGAGGAGCTTTCTTT
TRBV19	17	TRBJ2-7	-	TRBD1	CASSISGTGTGAYEQYF	TGTGCCAGTAGTATTTCAGGGACCGGGACAGGGGCCTACGAGCAGTACTTC
TRBV6-8	15	TRBJ2-5	-	TRBD2	CASSVTSGDQETQYF	TGTGCCAGCAGTGTAACTAGCGGAGATCAAGAGACCCAGTACTTC
TRBV11-3	14	TRBJ2-3	-	-	CASSLQGGTDTQYF	TGTGCCAGCAGCTTACAGGGTGGTACAGATACGCAGTATTTT
TRBV6-8	16	TRBJ1-3	-	-	CASSYSRPTSGNTIYF	TGTGCCAGCAGTTACTCGAGACCGACCTCTGGAAACACCATATATTTT
TRBV7-6	14	TRBJ2-4	-	-	CASSFDGAKNIQYF	TGTGCCAGCAGCTTCGACGGAGCCAAAAACATTCAGTACTTC
TRBV19	16	TRBJ2-1	-	TRBD2	CASRRSGTSGYNEQFF	TGTGCCAGTAGACGCTCAGGGACTAGCGGTTACAATGAGCAGTTCTTC
TRBV23-1	13	TRBJ2-5	-	-	CASSAQGEETQYF	TGCGCCAGCAGCGCTCAGGGAGAAGAGACCCAGTACTTC
TRBV11-3	14	TRBJ1-3	-	-	CASSLPDPGNTIYF	TGTGCCAGCAGCTTACCGGACCCTGGAAACACCATATATTTT
TRBV11-3	16	TRBJ1-2	-	TRBD1	CASSLGQGAANYGYTF	TGTGCCAGCAGCTTGGGGCAGGGGGCCGCTAACTATGGCTACACCTTC
TRBV19	16	TRBJ1-3	-	-	CASSIQVPDSGNTIYF	TGTGCCAGTAGTATCCAGGTCCCCGACTCTGGAAACACCATATATTTT
TRBV6-8	14	TRBJ2-7	few	-	CASSDPSLRYEQYF	TGTGCCAGCAGTGACCCCTCGTTACGATACGAGCAGTACTTC